This T cell receptor (beta chain) originates from a study of cytomegalovirus exposure and HLA in healthy donors. PCR amplification relied on 60 Vbeta primers (plus 13 Jbeta primers). The protocol was immunoSEQ multiplex PCR, while the TCRdb copy is restricted to in-frame clones and leaves out a portion. The table records some 110,000 clones, over 60% of them present only once. The receptor was isolated from a man younger than 45 in good health and CMV-seropositive. The sequencing sample was made of PBMCs.

CDR3 sequence: CAIGLSSGPNTGELFF. DNA of the CDR3: TGTGCCATAGGTTTATCTAGCGGGCCGAACACCGGGGAGCTGTTTTTT. The chain employs TRBV10-3 and TRBJ2-2; TRBD2 matches at 8 bases. From germline, CDR1 is ENHRY and CDR2 SYGVKD. With V trimmed by 9 bases and J by 0 bases, 9 bases remained unmatched. The length of the CDR3 is 16 residues.